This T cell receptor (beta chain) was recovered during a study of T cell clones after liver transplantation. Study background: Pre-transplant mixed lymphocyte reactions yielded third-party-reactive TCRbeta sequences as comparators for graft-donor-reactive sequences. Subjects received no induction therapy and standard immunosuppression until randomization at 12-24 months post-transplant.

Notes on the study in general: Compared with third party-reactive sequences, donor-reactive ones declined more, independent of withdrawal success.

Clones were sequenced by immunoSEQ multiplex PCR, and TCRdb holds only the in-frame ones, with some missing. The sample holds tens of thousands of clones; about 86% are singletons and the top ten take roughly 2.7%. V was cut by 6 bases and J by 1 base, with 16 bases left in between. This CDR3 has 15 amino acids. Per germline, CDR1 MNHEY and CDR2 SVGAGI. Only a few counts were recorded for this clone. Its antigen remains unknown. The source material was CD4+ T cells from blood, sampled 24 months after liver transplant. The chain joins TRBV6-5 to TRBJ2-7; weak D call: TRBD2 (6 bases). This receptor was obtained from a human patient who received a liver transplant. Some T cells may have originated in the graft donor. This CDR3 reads CASSNGGVRSYEQYF. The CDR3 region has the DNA TGTGCCAGCAGCAACGGAGGGGTAAGGTCCTACGAGCAGTACTTC.